This TCR beta chain was identified in a study of cytomegalovirus exposure and HLA in healthy donors. General observations from the study: Rarity held for most TCR sequences, but there were some public TCRs that occurred in many donors. It was confirmed in vitro that a few of the CMV-associated chains were specific for CMV antigens.

Germline V gene data show CDR1 as SGHRS and CDR2 as YFSETQ. The CDR3 has 16 amino acids. Trimming pared 0 bases from V and 0 bases from J, leaving 13 bases between. As for this clone: Its antigen remains unidentified.

The validation cohort, a group of 120 subjects, included the donors and was separate from the approximately 680-subject first cohort. Some clones are missing from TCRdb's copy, which holds only in-frame ones; the method was immunoSEQ multiplex PCR. The table shows roughly 350,000 clones, with roughly 90% occurring only once. The material sequenced was PBMCs. The clonotype originates from a woman younger than 35 in good health and CMV-seronegative. The chain links TRBV5-1 to TRBJ2-7; D gene ambiguous. The CDR3 DNA reads TGCGCCAGCAGCTTGGAGCCGCGTGTAAGCTCCTACGAGCAGTACTTC. As protein: CASSLEPRVSSYEQYF.